This T cell receptor (beta chain) was recorded in a study of T cells after yellow fever vaccination. General observations from the study: Abundant clonotypes (contaminants from the bulk population) could be present in FACS-sorted repertoires. Post-booster reappearance was seen for most primary-vaccination clones (around 96% CD4, 75% to 90% CD8).

CDR1 is ENHRY, CDR2 SYGVKD, per germline. This CDR3 spans 16 amino acids. With V trimmed by 6 bases and J by 5 bases, 7 bases remained unmatched. As regards this clonotype: Its matching antigen is unknown.

Via MiXCR, TCRdb re-called the 5' RACE reads, giving one row per CDR3 protein. The table records a few hundred thousand distinct CDR3 sequences, under 25% of them present only once. The chain recombines TRBV10-3 with TRBJ2-1, with 13 nucleotides matching TRBD2. Sequenced here: PBMCs, sampled 15 days after the yellow fever booster vaccination. This sequence was found in a man aged 25 to 40 who received the YFV17D yellow fever vaccine. CDR3 nucleotides: TGTGCCATCAGCGATGGGACTAGCGGGGCAGACAATGAGCAGTTCTTC. Protein: CAISDGTSGADNEQFF.